These T cell receptor beta chains were read from a single sample in a study of metastatic and nonmetastatic thyroid tumors. With MiXCR, TCRdb called clones anew from the PCR reads. The sample records about 85,000 clones, around 7.8% being singletons. Sequencing input: blood. These TCRs come from a female donor with papillary thyroid cancer or a benign thyroid nodule (not recorded which). Some clones in this sample may be carry-over from other donors' samples. The CDR3 runs from the conserved cysteine through the conserved F or W. A D gene is named only where the DNA matches it firmly. Clone size is given for some rows only: seen once, a few or many times, or a class if the clone is expanded.

d_call	v_call	clone_size	j_call	cdr3_nt	cdr3_aa
NA	TRBV24-1	medium-sized	TRBJ1-2	TGTGCCACCAGTGATGGGGGGCGGAATGGCTACACCTTC	CATSDGGRNGYTF
NA	TRBV7-2	many	TRBJ2-6	TGTGCCAGCAGCTTCCGACAGGCTGGGGCCAACGTCCTGACTTTC	CASSFRQAGANVLTF
TRBD2	TRBV10-3	few	TRBJ2-1	TGTGCCATCAGGATAGCGGGGGCTAACAATGAGCAGTTCTTC	CAIRIAGANNEQFF
NA	TRBV5-6	NA	TRBJ2-5	TGTGCCAGCAGCTTGGGCCTAATGGGGACCCAGTACTTC	CASSLGLMGTQYF
NA	TRBV6-1	many	TRBJ1-2	TGTGCCAGCAGTGAAGATGGCTACACCTTC	CASSEDGYTF
TRBD1	TRBV6-4	many	TRBJ2-3	TGTGCCAGCAGAAACAGACAGGGGTACTTAGATACGCAGTATTTT	CASRNRQGYLDTQYF
TRBD1	TRBV12-5	many	TRBJ1-1	TGTGCTAGTGGTTTGGCCGGGACAGGGACCCACGAAGCTTTCTTT	CASGLAGTGTHEAFF
NA	TRBV7-2	many	TRBJ2-1	TGTGCCAGCAGCCCACAGGGAGGGGTCTCCTACAATGAGCAGTTCTTC	CASSPQGGVSYNEQFF
NA	TRBV6-1	many	TRBJ2-3	TGTGCCAGCACGTTCACAGATACGCAGTATTTT	CASTFTDTQYF
TRBD2	TRBV9	NA	TRBJ2-1	TGTGCCAGCAGCGTGGGCGGGGGGGCCTACAATGAGCAGTTCTTC	CASSVGGGAYNEQFF
TRBD2	TRBV13	many	TRBJ2-3	TGTGCCAGCAGCCCGAGACTAGCGGGGGTTTCCACAGATACGCAGTATTTT	CASSPRLAGVSTDTQYF
NA	TRBV20-1	once	TRBJ2-7	TGCAGTGCTAGAGATAGTGTGCGGTGGGGCGTTTACGAGCAGTACTTC	CSARDSVRWGVYEQYF